This TCR beta chain is from a study of chemoradiotherapy in HPV16-positive cancers. Findings and limits, study-wide: Candidate HPV-specific clones and E7-related TCR motifs grew in tumor during treatment. Better recurrence-free survival went with HPV-responsive T-cell expansion in HPV16-positive patients.

To note about this clone: Antigen: not known.

Repeated repertoire sampling spanned the course of chemoradiotherapy. Only in-frame clones appear in the TCRdb table, and some are missing; sequencing was by immunoSEQ multiplex PCR. The sample has around 15,000 clones; about 90% are singletons. J was trimmed by 2 bases and V by 6 bases; bases with no gene match: 12. The CDR3 covers 16 residues. Germline V gene sequence: CDR1 LNHDA, CDR2 SQIVND (reference sequence). V usage is TRBV19 and J usage is TRBJ2-7, with 8 bases fitting TRBD2. The source was blood, collected from a patient who underwent chemoradiotherapy. The TCR sequence derives from a human donor with HPV-associated anogenital cancer. The chain's CDR3 is CASSPRGVAGTYEQYF. CDR3 DNA: TGTGCCAGTAGCCCCCGAGGGGTAGCGGGGACCTACGAGCAGTACTTC.